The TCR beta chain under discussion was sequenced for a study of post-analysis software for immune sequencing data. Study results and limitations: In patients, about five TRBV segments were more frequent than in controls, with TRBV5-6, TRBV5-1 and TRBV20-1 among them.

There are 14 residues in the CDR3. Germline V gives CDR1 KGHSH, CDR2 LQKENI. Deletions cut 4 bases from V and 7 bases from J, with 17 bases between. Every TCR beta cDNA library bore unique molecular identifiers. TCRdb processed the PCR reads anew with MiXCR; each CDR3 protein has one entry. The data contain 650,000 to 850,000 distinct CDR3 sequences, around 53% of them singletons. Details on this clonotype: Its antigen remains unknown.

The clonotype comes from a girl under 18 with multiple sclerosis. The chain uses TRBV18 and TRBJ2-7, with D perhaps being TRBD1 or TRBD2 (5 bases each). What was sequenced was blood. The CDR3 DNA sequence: TGTGCCAGCTCACTAGGGCCCGTGGGGACGGAGCAGTACTTC. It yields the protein CASSLGPVGTEQYF.